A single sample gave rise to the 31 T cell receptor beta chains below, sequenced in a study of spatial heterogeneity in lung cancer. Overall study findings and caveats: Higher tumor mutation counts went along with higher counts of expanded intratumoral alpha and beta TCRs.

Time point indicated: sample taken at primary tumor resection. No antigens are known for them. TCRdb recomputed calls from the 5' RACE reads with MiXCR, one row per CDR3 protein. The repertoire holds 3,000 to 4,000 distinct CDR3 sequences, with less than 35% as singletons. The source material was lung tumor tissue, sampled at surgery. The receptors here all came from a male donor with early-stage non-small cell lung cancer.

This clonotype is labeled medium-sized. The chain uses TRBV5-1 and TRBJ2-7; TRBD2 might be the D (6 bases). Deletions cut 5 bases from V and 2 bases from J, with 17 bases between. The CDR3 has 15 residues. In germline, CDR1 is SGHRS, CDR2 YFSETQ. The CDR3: CASREGLLPTYEQYF. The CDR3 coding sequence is TGCGCCAGCAGGGAGGGACTCCTACCCACCTACGAGCAGTACTTC.

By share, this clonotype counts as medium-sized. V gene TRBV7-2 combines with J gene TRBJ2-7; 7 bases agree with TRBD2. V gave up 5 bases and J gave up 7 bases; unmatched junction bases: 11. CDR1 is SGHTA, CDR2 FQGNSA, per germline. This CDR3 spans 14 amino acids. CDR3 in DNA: TGTGCCAGCAGCCGCCGGCGGGAGTTAGATGAGCAGTACTTC. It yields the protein CASSRRRELDEQYF.

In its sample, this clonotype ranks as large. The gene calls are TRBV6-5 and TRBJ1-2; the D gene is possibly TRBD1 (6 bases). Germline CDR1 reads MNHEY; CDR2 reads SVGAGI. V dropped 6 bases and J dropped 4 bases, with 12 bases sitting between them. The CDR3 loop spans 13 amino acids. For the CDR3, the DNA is TGTGCCAGCAGCCTGGGACACGCCTATGGCTACACCTTC. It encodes CASSLGHAYGYTF.

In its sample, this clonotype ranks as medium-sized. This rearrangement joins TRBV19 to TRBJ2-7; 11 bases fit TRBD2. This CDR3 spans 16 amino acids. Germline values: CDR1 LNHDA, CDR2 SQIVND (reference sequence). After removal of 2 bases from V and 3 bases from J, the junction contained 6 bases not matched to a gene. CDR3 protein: CASSIPGTSGNYEQYF. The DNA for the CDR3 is TGTGCCAGTAGTATACCCGGGACTAGCGGTAACTACGAGCAGTACTTC.

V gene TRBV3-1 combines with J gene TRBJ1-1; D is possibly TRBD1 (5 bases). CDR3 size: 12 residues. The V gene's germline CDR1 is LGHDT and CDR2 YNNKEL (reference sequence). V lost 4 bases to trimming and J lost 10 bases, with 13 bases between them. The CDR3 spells CASSLRDRRAFF. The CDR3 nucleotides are TGTGCCAGCAGCCTCAGGGACCGGAGAGCTTTCTTT.

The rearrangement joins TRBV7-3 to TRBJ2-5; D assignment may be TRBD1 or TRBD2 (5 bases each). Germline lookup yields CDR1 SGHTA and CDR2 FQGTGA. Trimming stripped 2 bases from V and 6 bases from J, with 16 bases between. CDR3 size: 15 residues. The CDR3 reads CASSLGVGTAQTQYF. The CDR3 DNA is TGTGCCAGCAGCTTAGGCGTTGGGACGGCCCAGACCCAGTACTTC. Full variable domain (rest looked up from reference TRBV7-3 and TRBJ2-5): GAGVSQTPSNKVTEKGKYVELRCDPISGHTALYWYRQSLGQGPEFLIYFQGTGAADDSGLPNDRFFAVRPEGSVSTLKIQRTERGDSAVYLCASSLGVGTAQTQYFGPGTRLLVL.

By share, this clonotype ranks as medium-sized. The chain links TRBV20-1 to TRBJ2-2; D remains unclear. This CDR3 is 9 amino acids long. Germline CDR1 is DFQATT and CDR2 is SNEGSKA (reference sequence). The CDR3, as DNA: TGCAGGCCACCCGGGGAGCTGTTTTTT. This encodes CRPPGELFF.

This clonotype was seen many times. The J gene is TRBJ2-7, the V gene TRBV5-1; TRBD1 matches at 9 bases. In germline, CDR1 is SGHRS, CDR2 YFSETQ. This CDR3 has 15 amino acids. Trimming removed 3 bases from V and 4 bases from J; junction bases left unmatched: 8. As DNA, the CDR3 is TGCGCCAGCAGCTCGGTGACAGGGGGATTTTACGAGCAGTACTTC. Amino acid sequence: CASSSVTGGFYEQYF.

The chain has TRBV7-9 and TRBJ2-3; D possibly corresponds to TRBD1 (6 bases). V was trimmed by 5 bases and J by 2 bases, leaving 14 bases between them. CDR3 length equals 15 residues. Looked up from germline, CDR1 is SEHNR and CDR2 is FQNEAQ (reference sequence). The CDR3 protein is CASSPLGQTTDTQYF. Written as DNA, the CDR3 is TGTGCCAGCAGCCCACTTGGACAGACCACAGATACGCAGTATTTT.

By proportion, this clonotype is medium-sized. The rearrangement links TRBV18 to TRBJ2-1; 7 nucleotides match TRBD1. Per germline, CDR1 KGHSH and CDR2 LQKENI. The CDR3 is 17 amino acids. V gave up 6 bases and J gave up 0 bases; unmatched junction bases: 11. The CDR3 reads CASSRTGRISSYNEQFF. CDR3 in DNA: TGTGCCAGCTCGAGGACAGGCCGCATAAGCTCCTACAATGAGCAGTTCTTC.

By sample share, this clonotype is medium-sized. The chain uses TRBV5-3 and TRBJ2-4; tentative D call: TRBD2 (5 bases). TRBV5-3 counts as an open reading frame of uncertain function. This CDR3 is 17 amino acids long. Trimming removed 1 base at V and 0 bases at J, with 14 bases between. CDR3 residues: CARSLSGTISAKNIQYF. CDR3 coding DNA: TGTGCCAGAAGCTTGTCGGGAACAATATCAGCCAAAAACATTCAGTACTTC.

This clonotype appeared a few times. The CDR3 DNA reads TGTGCCTTCGGAAGGTTAAGCTCCTACAATGAGCAGTTCTTC. This gives the protein CAFGRLSSYNEQFF. The J gene is TRBJ2-1, the V gene TRBV30; D gene ambiguous. This CDR3 comprises 14 residues. The V gene's germline CDR1 is GTSNPN and CDR2 SVGIG (reference sequence). Trimming took 7 bases from V and 0 from J, leaving 13 bases between them.

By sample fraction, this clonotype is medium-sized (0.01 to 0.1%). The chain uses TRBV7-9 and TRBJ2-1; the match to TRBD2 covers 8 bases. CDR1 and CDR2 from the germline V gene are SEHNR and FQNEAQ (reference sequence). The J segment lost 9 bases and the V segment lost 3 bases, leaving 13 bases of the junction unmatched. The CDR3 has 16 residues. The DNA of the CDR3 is TGTGCCAGCAGCTTTGCGAGCGGGAGATTGGGGGGTGAGCAGTTCTTC. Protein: CASSFASGRLGGEQFF. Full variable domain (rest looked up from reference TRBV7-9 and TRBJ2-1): DTGVSQNPRHKITKRGQNVTFRCDPISEHNRLYWYRQTLGQGPEFLTYFQNEAQLEKSRLLSDRFSAERPKGSFSTLEIQRTEQGDSAMYLCASSFASGRLGGEQFFGPGTRLTVL.

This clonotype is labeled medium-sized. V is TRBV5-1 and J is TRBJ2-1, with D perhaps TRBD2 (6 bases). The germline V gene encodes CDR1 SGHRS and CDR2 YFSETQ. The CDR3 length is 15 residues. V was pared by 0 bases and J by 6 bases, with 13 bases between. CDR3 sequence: CASSLGDSTSNEQFF. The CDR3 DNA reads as TGCGCCAGCAGCTTGGGGGACTCCACCAGCAATGAGCAGTTCTTC.

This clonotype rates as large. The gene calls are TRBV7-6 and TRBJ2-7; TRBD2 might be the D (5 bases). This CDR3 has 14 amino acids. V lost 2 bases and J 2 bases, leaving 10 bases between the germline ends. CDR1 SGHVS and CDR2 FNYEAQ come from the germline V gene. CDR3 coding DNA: TGTGCCAGCAGCTTACTTTTCGGGGCCTACGAGCAGTACTTC. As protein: CASSLLFGAYEQYF.

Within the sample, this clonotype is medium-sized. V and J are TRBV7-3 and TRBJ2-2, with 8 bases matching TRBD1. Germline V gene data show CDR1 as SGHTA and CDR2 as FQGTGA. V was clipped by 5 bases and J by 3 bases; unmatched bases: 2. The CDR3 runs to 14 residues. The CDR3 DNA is TGTGCCAGCAGCCTGACAGGGGACACCGGGGAGCTGTTTTTT. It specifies CASSLTGDTGELFF.

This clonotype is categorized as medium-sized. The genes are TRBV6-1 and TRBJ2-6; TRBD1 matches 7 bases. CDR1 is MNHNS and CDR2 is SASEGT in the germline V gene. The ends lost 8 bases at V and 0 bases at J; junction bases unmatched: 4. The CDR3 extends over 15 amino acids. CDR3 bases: TGTGCCAGCTCCCGGGACAGCTCTGGGGCCAACGTCCTGACTTTC. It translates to CASSRDSSGANVLTF.

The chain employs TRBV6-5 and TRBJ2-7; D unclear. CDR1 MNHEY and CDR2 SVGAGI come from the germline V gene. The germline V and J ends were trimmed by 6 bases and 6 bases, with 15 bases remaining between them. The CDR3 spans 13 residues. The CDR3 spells CASRLNRGSEQYF. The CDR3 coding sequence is TGTGCCAGCAGACTCAATCGCGGCTCCGAGCAGTACTTC.

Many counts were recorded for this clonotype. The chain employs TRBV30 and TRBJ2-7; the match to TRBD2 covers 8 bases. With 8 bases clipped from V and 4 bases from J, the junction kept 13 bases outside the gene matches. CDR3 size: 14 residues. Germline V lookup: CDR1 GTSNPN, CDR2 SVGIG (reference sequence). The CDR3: CAARGVSGKYEQYF. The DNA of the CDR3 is TGTGCCGCCCGGGGGGTTAGCGGGAAGTACGAGCAGTACTTC.

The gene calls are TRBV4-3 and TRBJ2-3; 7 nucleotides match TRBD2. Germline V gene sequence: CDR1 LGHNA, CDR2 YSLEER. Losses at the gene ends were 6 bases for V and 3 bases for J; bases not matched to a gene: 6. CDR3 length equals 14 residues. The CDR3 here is CASRATSETDTQYF. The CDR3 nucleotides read TGCGCCAGCAGAGCTACTAGCGAGACAGATACGCAGTATTTT.

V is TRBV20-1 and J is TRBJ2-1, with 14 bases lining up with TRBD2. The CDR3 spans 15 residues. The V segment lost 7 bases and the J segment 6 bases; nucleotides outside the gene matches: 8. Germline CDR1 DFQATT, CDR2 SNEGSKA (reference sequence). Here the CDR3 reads CSVKTGTSGSNEQFF. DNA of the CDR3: TGCAGTGTCAAAACCGGGACTAGCGGGAGCAATGAGCAGTTCTTC.

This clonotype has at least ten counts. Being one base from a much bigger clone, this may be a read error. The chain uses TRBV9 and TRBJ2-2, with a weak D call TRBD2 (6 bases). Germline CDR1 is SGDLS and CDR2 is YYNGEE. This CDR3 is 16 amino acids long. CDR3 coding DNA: TGTGCCAGCGGCGTAGGTGGCGGGACCTACACCGGGGAGCTGTTTTTT. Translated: CASGVGGGTYTGELFF.

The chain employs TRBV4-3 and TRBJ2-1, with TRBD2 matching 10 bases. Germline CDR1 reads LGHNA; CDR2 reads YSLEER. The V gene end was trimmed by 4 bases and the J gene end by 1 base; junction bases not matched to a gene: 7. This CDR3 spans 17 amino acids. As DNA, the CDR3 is TGCGCCAGCAGCCGGGAACTAGCGGGGATATCCTACAATGAGCAGTTCTTC. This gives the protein CASSRELAGISYNEQFF.

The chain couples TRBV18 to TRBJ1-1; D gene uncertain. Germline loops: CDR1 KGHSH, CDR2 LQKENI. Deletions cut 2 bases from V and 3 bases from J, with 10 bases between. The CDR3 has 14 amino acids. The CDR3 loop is CASSPGSIYTEAFF. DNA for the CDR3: TGTGCCAGCTCACCAGGATCGATTTACACTGAAGCTTTCTTT.

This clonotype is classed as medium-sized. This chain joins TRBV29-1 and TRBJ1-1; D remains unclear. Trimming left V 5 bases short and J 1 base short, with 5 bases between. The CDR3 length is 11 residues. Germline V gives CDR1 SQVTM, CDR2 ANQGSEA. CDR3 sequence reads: CSVTGNTEAFF. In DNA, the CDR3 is TGCAGCGTTACGGGGAACACTGAAGCTTTCTTT.

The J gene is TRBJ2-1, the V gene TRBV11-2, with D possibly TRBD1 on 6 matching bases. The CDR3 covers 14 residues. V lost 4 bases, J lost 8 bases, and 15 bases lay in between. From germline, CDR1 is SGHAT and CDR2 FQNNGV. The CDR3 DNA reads TGTGCCAGCAGCTCTCAAAGGGGGATGGATGAGCAGTTCTTC. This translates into CASSSQRGMDEQFF.

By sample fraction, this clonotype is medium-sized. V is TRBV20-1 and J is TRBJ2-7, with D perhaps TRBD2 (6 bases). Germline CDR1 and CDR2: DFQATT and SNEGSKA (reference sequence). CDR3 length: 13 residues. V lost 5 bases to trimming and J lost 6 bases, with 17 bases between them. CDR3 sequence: CSAARDGTVEQYF. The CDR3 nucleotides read TGCAGTGCTGCGCGGGACGGGACGGTCGAGCAGTACTTC.

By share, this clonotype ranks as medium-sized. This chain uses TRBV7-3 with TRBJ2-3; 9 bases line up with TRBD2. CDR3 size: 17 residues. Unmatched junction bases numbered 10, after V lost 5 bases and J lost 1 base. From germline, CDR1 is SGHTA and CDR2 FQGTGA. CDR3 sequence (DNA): TGTGCCAGCAGCCCCCGGGGTAGCGGGAGTGGCACAGATACGCAGTATTTT. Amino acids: CASSPRGSGSGTDTQYF.

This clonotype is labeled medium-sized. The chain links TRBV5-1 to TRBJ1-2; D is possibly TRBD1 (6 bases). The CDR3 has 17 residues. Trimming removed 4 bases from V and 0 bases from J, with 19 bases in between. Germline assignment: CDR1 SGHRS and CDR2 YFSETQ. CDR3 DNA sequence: TGCGCCAGCAGCACCTTACCGACGGACAGCGCTAACTATGGCTACACCTTC. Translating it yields CASSTLPTDSANYGYTF.

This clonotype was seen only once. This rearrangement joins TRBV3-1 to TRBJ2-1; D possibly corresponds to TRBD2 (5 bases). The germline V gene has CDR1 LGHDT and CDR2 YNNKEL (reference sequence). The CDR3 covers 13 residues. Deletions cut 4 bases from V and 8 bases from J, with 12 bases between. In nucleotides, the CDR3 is TGTGCCAGCAGCCGGCCGTGGGGAGATGAGCAGTTCTTC. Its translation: CASSRPWGDEQFF.

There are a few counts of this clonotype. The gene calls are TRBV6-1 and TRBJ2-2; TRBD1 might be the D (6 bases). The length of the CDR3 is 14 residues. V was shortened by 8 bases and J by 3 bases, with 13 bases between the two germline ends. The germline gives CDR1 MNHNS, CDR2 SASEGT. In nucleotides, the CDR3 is TGTGCCAGCGGAAAGGGGGACGACACCGGGGAGCTGTTTTTT. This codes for CASGKGDDTGELFF.